The 2 T cell receptor beta chains given below trace back to one sample, sequenced in a study of cytomegalovirus exposure and HLA in healthy donors. 60 Vbeta and 13 Jbeta primers were used in PCR. Produced via immunoSEQ multiplex PCR; TCRdb's table is partial and in-frame only. In the table there are about 200,000 clones, over 70% of which are singletons. Sequenced: PBMCs. These receptor sequences come from a man aged 40-55 years in good health and CMV-seropositive.

The chain employs TRBV2 and TRBJ1-2, with D unclear. This CDR3 spans 13 amino acids. From germline, CDR1 is SNHLY and CDR2 FYNNEI. The germline V and J ends were trimmed by 7 bases and 0 bases, with 9 bases remaining between them. The CDR3 nucleotides read TGTGCCAGCATCCGAGGTACTAACTATGGCTACACCTTC. This gives the protein CASIRGTNYGYTF.

The chain joins TRBV4-3 to TRBJ2-5; D gene uncertain. The CDR3 is made up of 13 amino acids. The V gene's germline CDR1 is LGHNA and CDR2 YSLEER. The ends were cut back, 4 bases at V and 2 bases at J, with 8 bases in the middle. The CDR3 loop reads CASSRSQQETQYF. The CDR3 region has the DNA TGCGCCAGCAGCCGGAGCCAACAAGAGACCCAGTACTTC.